A selection of T cell receptor beta chains follows, all from one sample in a study of blood T cell repertoires in COVID-19. Produced via immunoSEQ multiplex PCR; TCRdb's table is partial and in-frame only. The sample holds approximately 97,000 clones, less than 95% seen once. The sample was peripheral blood. These receptor sequences come from a man in his 60s with acute or convalescent COVID-19. Both conserved end residues are part of each CDR3. The D gene is left open where the match is weak. Only part of the rows carry a size: once, few, many, or a class if the clone is expanded.

abundance: .; j_gene: TRBJ1-2; d_gene: .; v_gene: TRBV2; CDR3nt: TGTGCCAGCAGTGAATCAGGGCTCCTCGTCTATGGCTACACCTTT; CDR3aa: CASSESGLLVYGYTF
abundance: .; j_gene: TRBJ1-2; d_gene: TRBD1; v_gene: TRBV6-5; CDR3nt: TGTGCCAGCACCCCGGGACAGGCGCTCTATGGCTACACCTTC; CDR3aa: CASTPGQALYGYTF
abundance: .; j_gene: TRBJ1-2; d_gene: TRBD1; v_gene: TRBV6-6; CDR3nt: TGTGCCAGCAGGACAGGGGGAAACTATGGCTACACCTTC; CDR3aa: CASRTGGNYGYTF
abundance: .; j_gene: TRBJ1-2; d_gene: TRBD1; v_gene: TRBV25-1; CDR3nt: TGTGCCAGCAGTGAGGGACAGGGGGTTTATGGCTACACCTTC; CDR3aa: CASSEGQGVYGYTF
abundance: .; j_gene: TRBJ1-1; d_gene: TRBD1; v_gene: TRBV30; CDR3nt: TGTGCCTGGAGAAAACAGGGGACTGAAGCTTTCTTT; CDR3aa: CAWRKQGTEAFF
abundance: .; j_gene: TRBJ1-1; d_gene: TRBD1; v_gene: TRBV10-2; CDR3nt: TGCGCCAGCAGTGCAACAGGGGGCACTGAAGCTTTCTTT; CDR3aa: CASSATGGTEAFF
abundance: .; j_gene: TRBJ1-1; d_gene: .; v_gene: TRBV15; CDR3nt: TGTGCCACCAGCAGACGCCCTACAGGGTCGGGAAACACTGAAGCTTTCTTT; CDR3aa: CATSRRPTGSGNTEAFF
abundance: .; j_gene: TRBJ1-5; d_gene: .; v_gene: TRBV5-1; CDR3nt: TGCGCCAGCAGCTTCGACGAAAGGGGTCAGCCCCAGCATTTT; CDR3aa: CASSFDERGQPQHF
abundance: .; j_gene: TRBJ1-1; d_gene: TRBD1; v_gene: TRBV29-1; CDR3nt: TGCAGCGCCCGGACAGGGGCCGTCAATGAAGCTTTCTTT; CDR3aa: CSARTGAVNEAFF
abundance: .; j_gene: TRBJ1-5; d_gene: TRBD1; v_gene: TRBV27; CDR3nt: TGTGCCAGCAGTTTATCGATGGGACAGGGACCCAATCAGCCCCAGCATTTT; CDR3aa: CASSLSMGQGPNQPQHF
abundance: .; j_gene: TRBJ1-2; d_gene: TRBD1; v_gene: TRBV19; CDR3nt: TGTGCCAGTAGTGCCCAAACAGGGGGTAAGGGCTATGGCTACACCTTC; CDR3aa: CASSAQTGGKGYGYTF
abundance: .; j_gene: TRBJ2-2; d_gene: .; v_gene: TRBV5-4; CDR3nt: TGTGCCAGCAGCTCTGGACACGACGCTAACACCGGGGAGCTGTTTTTT; CDR3aa: CASSSGHDANTGELFF
abundance: once; j_gene: TRBJ2-3; d_gene: .; v_gene: TRBV28; CDR3nt: TGTGCCAGCACCCCTCCAGGATCTAGCACAGATACGCAGTATTTT; CDR3aa: CASTPPGSSTDTQYF
abundance: .; j_gene: TRBJ1-4; d_gene: .; v_gene: TRBV5-4; CDR3nt: TGTGCCAGCAGCACGTACGGCGGTGATGAAAAACTGTTTTTT; CDR3aa: CASSTYGGDEKLFF
abundance: once; j_gene: TRBJ2-5; d_gene: TRBD2; v_gene: TRBV4-1; CDR3nt: TGCGCCAGCAGCCAAGATATCCTAGCGGGGGGGGTGGCGGAGACCCAGTACTTC; CDR3aa: CASSQDILAGGVAETQYF
abundance: .; j_gene: TRBJ2-3; d_gene: .; v_gene: TRBV7-9; CDR3nt: TGTGCCAGCAGCTTAGTCAGGGGGGCAGATACGCAGTATTTT; CDR3aa: CASSLVRGADTQYF
abundance: .; j_gene: TRBJ1-1; d_gene: .; v_gene: TRBV20-1; CDR3nt: TGCAGTGTTCGGGGAGACACTGAAGCTTTCTTT; CDR3aa: CSVRGDTEAFF
abundance: .; j_gene: TRBJ1-5; d_gene: .; v_gene: TRBV23-1; CDR3nt: TGCGCCAGCAGTCAATTGGTCCCCGGAGGAGGCAATCAGCCCCAGCATTTT; CDR3aa: CASSQLVPGGGNQPQHF
abundance: .; j_gene: TRBJ1-3; d_gene: .; v_gene: TRBV19; CDR3nt: TGTGCCAGCAAACGCGGAGCCCGGTTCTCTGGAAACACCATATATTTT; CDR3aa: CASKRGARFSGNTIYF
abundance: .; j_gene: TRBJ1-1; d_gene: .; v_gene: TRBV11-2; CDR3nt: TGTGCCAGCAGCTTAGGGCAGGACACTGAAGCTTTCTTT; CDR3aa: CASSLGQDTEAFF
abundance: .; j_gene: TRBJ2-5; d_gene: .; v_gene: TRBV9; CDR3nt: TGTGCCAGCAGCCCGGGGGGCAGGGTAGGAGAGACCCAGTACTTC; CDR3aa: CASSPGGRVGETQYF
abundance: .; j_gene: TRBJ1-1; d_gene: .; v_gene: TRBV6-2/TRBV6-3; CDR3nt: TGTGCCAGCAGTTGGAGGGATGAAGCTTTCTTT; CDR3aa: CASSWRDEAFF
abundance: .; j_gene: TRBJ1-1; d_gene: .; v_gene: TRBV6-5; CDR3nt: TGTGCCAGCAGTTACCTAGACGCAACTGAAGCTTTCTTT; CDR3aa: CASSYLDATEAFF
abundance: .; j_gene: TRBJ1-2; d_gene: .; v_gene: TRBV6-1; CDR3nt: TGTGCCAGCAGTGAAGCGCTACAGAACTATGGCTACACCTTC; CDR3aa: CASSEALQNYGYTF
abundance: .; j_gene: TRBJ2-1; d_gene: .; v_gene: TRBV2; CDR3nt: TGTGCCAGCAGCCAAGCAAGGGGTTCGAATGAGCAGTTCTTC; CDR3aa: CASSQARGSNEQFF
abundance: once; j_gene: TRBJ1-2; d_gene: TRBD1; v_gene: TRBV2; CDR3nt: TGTGCCAGCAGTGCCGACAGGGACGATGGCTACACCTTC; CDR3aa: CASSADRDDGYTF
abundance: .; j_gene: TRBJ1-2; d_gene: TRBD1; v_gene: TRBV10-3; CDR3nt: TGTGCCATCAGTATCCCAGGGGGGACAGGCTATGGCTACACCTTC; CDR3aa: CAISIPGGTGYGYTF
abundance: .; j_gene: TRBJ2-5; d_gene: .; v_gene: TRBV21-1; CDR3nt: TGTGCCAGCGCAATCCGCAGGGGGCGCGGGGAGACCCAGTACTTC; CDR3aa: CASAIRRGRGETQYF
abundance: .; j_gene: TRBJ1-1; d_gene: .; v_gene: TRBV6-5; CDR3nt: TGTGCCAGCAGTTATGCCCGGTCAGGGACAAACACTGAAGCTTTCTTT; CDR3aa: CASSYARSGTNTEAFF
abundance: .; j_gene: TRBJ1-1; d_gene: .; v_gene: TRBV3-1/TRBV3-2; CDR3nt: TGTGCCAGCAGGGACATGGGCACTGAAGCTTTCTTT; CDR3aa: CASRDMGTEAFF
abundance: .; j_gene: TRBJ2-1; d_gene: .; v_gene: TRBV10-3; CDR3nt: TGTGCCATCAGTGAGTGGGGAGATGGCGATGAGCAGTTCTTC; CDR3aa: CAISEWGDGDEQFF
abundance: .; j_gene: TRBJ1-2; d_gene: .; v_gene: TRBV5-6; CDR3nt: TGTGCCAGCAGCCTCAGGGCCCTCCCCGGCTACACCTTC; CDR3aa: CASSLRALPGYTF
abundance: .; j_gene: TRBJ2-2; d_gene: TRBD1; v_gene: TRBV7-2; CDR3nt: TGTGCCAGCAGCTTAGGACGGACAGGAGTCGCCGGGGAGCTGTTTTTT; CDR3aa: CASSLGRTGVAGELFF
abundance: .; j_gene: TRBJ1-1; d_gene: .; v_gene: TRBV6-6; CDR3nt: TGTGCCAGCAGTTACGAGGGTCGGAACACTGAAGCTTTCTTT; CDR3aa: CASSYEGRNTEAFF
abundance: .; j_gene: TRBJ1-4; d_gene: .; v_gene: TRBV19; CDR3nt: TGTGCCAGTACCAGGATGCACAACGGGATTGGTGAAAAACTGTTTTTT; CDR3aa: CASTRMHNGIGEKLFF
abundance: .; j_gene: TRBJ1-1; d_gene: .; v_gene: TRBV5-8; CDR3nt: TGTGCCAGCAGCTTGGCGGCTTTCTTT; CDR3aa: CASSLAAFF
abundance: .; j_gene: TRBJ1-1; d_gene: TRBD1; v_gene: TRBV6-1; CDR3nt: TGTGCCAGCAGTGAACTAGGGACAGGGTTGGGGATGAACACTGAAGCTTTCTTT; CDR3aa: CASSELGTGLGMNTEAFF
abundance: .; j_gene: TRBJ1-5; d_gene: .; v_gene: TRBV29-1; CDR3nt: TGCAGTGTCGTAAGCGGGACGAGCAATCAGCCCCAGCATTTT; CDR3aa: CSVVSGTSNQPQHF
abundance: .; j_gene: TRBJ1-1; d_gene: TRBD1; v_gene: TRBV15; CDR3nt: TGTGCCACCAGCAGAGATCAGGGGGCGCCGGACACTGAAGCTTTCTTT; CDR3aa: CATSRDQGAPDTEAFF
abundance: .; j_gene: TRBJ1-5; d_gene: .; v_gene: TRBV6-1; CDR3nt: TGTGCCAGCAGTGAAAATCAGGGTATGCTGCCCCAGCATTTT; CDR3aa: CASSENQGMLPQHF
abundance: .; j_gene: TRBJ2-2; d_gene: TRBD1; v_gene: TRBV18; CDR3nt: TGTGCCAGCTCACCACCGATGGGGACAGGGGCCGTCACCGGGGAGCTGTTTTTT; CDR3aa: CASSPPMGTGAVTGELFF